Detailed here is one T cell receptor (beta chain). The data are from a study of blood T cell repertoires in COVID-19. Germline values: CDR1 LNHDA, CDR2 SQIVND (reference sequence). The CDR3 has 14 amino acids. The V end was cut by 1 base, the J end by 4 bases, with 8 bases between. Participant age was roughly 18 to 95 years, and participants resided in fewer than 30 US areas. Sequencing was performed with immunoSEQ multiplex PCR; in TCRdb, only in-frame clones are kept and a portion is missing. The sample shows 350,000 to 450,000 clones, about 90% of them seen only once. This TCR came from a woman aged 25 to 39 who had recovered from COVID-19. Material for sequencing was PBMCs or T cells enriched from blood (not recorded which). The chain joins TRBV19 to TRBJ1-3; D is undetermined. CDR3 residues: CASSIGGAGNTIYF. The CDR3, as DNA: TGTGCCAGTAGTATAGGGGGAGCCGGAAACACCATATATTTT.